The clone carrying this T cell receptor (beta chain) was picked up many times. As for time point: sample taken at primary tumor resection. Unsorted whole RNA of tumor, nontumor lung or frozen PBMC was sequenced. The CDR3 runs 13 residues. Germline V lookup: CDR1 MNHNY, CDR2 SVGAGI (reference sequence). Trimming shortened V by 2 bases and J by 5 bases, and 6 bases separated the two germline ends. The data stem from a study of spatial heterogeneity in lung cancer. TCRdb recomputed calls from the 5' RACE reads with MiXCR, one row per CDR3 protein. The sample holds some 40,000 distinct CDR3 sequences, approximately 3% seen once.

The sample consisted of normal lung tissue next to the tumor, taken at surgery. The rearrangement uses TRBV6-6 and TRBJ2-2; D call uncertain. The source of this sequence is a male donor with early-stage non-small cell lung cancer. CDR3 residues: CASSYQTTGELFF. The CDR3 DNA reads as TGTGCCAGCAGTTACCAAACAACCGGGGAGCTGTTTTTT.